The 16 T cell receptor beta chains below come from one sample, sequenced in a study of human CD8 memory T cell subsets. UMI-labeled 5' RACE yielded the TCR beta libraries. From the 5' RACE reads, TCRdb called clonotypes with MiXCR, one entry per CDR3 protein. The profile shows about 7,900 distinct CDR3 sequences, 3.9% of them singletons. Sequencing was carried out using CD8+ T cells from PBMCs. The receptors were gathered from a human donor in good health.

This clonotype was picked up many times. DNA of the CDR3: TGCGCCAGCAGCCTCATATACCCAGATACGCAGTATTTT. It translates to CASSLIYPDTQYF. The V gene is TRBV10-2, the J gene TRBJ2-3; no clear D. Germline V CDR1 and CDR2: WSHSY, SAAADI. Trimming removed 6 bases at V and 4 bases at J, with 11 bases between. The CDR3 sequence is 13 residues long.

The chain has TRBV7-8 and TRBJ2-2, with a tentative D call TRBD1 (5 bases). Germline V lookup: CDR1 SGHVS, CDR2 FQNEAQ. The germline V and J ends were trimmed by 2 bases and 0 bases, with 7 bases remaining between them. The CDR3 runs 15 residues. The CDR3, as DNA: TGTGCCAGCAGCTTATGGACATCGAACACCGGGGAGCTGTTTTTT. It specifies CASSLWTSNTGELFF.

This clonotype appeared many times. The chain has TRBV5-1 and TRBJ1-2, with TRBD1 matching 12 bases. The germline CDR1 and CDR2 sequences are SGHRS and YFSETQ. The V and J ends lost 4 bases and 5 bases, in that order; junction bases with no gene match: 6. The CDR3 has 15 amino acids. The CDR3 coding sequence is TGCGCCAGCAGCCCGGGACAGGGGGCCTGGTATGGCTACACCTTC. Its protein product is CASSPGQGAWYGYTF.

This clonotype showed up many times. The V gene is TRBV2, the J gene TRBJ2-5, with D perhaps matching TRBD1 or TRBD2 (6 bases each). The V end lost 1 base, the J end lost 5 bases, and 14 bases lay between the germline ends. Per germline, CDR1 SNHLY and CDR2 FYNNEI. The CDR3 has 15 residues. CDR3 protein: CASSEGPGGRETQYF. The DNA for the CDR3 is TGTGCCAGCAGTGAAGGACCCGGGGGCAGGGAGACCCAGTACTTC.

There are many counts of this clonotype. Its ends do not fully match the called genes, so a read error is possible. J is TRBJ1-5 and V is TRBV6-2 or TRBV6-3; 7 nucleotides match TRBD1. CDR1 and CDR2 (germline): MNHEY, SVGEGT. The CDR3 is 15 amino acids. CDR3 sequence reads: CASSYSRDSSQPQHF. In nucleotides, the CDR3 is TGTGCCAGCAGTTACTCCCGGGACAGCAGTCAGCCCCAGCATTTT.

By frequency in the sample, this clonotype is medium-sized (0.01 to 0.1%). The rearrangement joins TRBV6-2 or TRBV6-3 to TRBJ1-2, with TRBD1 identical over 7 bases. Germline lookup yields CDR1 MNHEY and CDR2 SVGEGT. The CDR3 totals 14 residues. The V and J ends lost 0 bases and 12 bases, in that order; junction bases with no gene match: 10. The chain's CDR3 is CASSYSRIGGGNTF. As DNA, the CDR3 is TGTGCCAGCAGTTACTCTCGCATCGGAGGGGGCAACACCTTC.

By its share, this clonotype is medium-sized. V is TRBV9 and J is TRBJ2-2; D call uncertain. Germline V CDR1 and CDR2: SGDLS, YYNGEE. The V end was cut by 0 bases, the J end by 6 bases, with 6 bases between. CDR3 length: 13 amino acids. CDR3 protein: CASSVDGAGELFF. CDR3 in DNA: TGTGCCAGCAGCGTAGACGGAGCCGGGGAGCTGTTTTTT.

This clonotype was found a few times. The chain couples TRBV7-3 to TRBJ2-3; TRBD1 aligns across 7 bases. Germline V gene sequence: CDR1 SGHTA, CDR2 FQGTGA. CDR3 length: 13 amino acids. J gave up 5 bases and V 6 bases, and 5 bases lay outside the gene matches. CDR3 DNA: TGTGCCAGCAGGGATAACAGGGGAGATACGCAGTATTTT. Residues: CASRDNRGDTQYF.

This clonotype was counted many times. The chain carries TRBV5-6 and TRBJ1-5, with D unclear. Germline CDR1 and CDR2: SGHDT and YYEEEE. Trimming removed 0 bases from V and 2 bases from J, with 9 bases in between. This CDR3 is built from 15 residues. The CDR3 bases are TGTGCCAGCAGCTTGGACCCCTCCGGCAATCAGCCCCAGCATTTT. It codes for CASSLDPSGNQPQHF.

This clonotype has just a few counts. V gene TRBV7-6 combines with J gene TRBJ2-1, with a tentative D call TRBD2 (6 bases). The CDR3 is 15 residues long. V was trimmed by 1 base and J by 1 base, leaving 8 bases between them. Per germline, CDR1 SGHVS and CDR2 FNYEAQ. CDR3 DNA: TGTGCCAGCAGCTTAGTTGCGGGATCCTACAATGAGCAGTTCTTC. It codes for CASSLVAGSYNEQFF.

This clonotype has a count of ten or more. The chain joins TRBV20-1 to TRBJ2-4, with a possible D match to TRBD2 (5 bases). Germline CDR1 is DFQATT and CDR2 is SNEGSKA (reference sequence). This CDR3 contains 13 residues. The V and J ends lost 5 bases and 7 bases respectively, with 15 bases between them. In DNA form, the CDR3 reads TGCAGTGCTGTCCGGGGTTTGCCGAACATTCAGTACTTC. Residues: CSAVRGLPNIQYF.

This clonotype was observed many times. The CDR3, as DNA: TGCGCCAGCAGCCAAGATGGGGCAGGCGTGCAGAACACTGAAGCTTTCTTT. As protein: CASSQDGAGVQNTEAFF. The V call is TRBV4-1, the J call TRBJ1-1, with D possibly matching TRBD1 (5 bases). CDR3 size: 17 residues. Germline CDR1 and CDR2: MGHRA and YSYEKL. Trimming took off 0 bases at V and 1 base at J, with 15 bases between the two ends.

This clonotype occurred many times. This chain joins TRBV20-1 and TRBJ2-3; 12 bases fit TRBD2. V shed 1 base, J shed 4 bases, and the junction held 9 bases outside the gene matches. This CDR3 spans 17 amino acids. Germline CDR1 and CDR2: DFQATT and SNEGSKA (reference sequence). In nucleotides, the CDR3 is TGCAGTGCTAGAGTATGGCTAGCGGGAGGGATCGCAGATACGCAGTATTTT. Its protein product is CSARVWLAGGIADTQYF.

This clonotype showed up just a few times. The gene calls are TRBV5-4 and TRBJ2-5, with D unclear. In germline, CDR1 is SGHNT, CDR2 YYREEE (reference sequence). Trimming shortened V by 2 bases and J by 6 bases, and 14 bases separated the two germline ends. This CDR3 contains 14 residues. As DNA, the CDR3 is TGTGCCAGCAGCTTTTTGGGGTCCCCACAGACCCAGTACTTC. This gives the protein CASSFLGSPQTQYF.

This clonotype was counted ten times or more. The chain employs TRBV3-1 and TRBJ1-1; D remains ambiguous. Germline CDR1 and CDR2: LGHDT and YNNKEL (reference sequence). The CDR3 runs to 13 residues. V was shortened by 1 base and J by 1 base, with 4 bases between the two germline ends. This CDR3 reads CASSQGGNTEAFF. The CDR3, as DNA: TGTGCCAGCAGCCAAGGAGGGAACACTGAAGCTTTCTTT.

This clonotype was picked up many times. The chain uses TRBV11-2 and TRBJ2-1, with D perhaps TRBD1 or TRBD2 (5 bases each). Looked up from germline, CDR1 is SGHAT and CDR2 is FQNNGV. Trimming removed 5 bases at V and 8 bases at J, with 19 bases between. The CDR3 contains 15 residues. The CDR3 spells CASSLTTSPGHEQFF. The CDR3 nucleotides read TGTGCCAGCAGCCTTACTACATCTCCGGGACATGAGCAGTTCTTC.